This entry concerns a single T cell receptor beta chain. The antigen is undetermined. This could be a read error, since a much larger clone is one nucleotide away. TCRdb called the RACE reads again in MiXCR, with one record for every CDR3 protein. The profile covers around 120,000 distinct CDR3 sequences, with 13% appearing a single time and approximately 2.6% taken by the ten largest. The sample originates from a study of human T cells and chemical hapten exposure. Study in general: During the roughly 24-week study period, patients had diphenylcyclopropenone applied to the scalp every week.

Regarding the study as a whole: Against controls, expanded TCRs gave rise to significantly more large CDR3 similarity clusters. With DPC sensitization, TCRs exceeding 1 in 1000 frequency showed no change.

Time point noted: pre-sensitization, week 0. Treatment of the sample: therapeutic diphenylcyclopropenone sensitization with weekly scalp DPC. Germline lookup yields CDR1 DFQATT and CDR2 SNEGSKA (reference sequence). The ends lost 6 bases at V and 3 bases at J; junction bases unmatched: 10. The CDR3 sequence is 14 residues long. This TCR came from a young woman with alopecia areata. Some clones in this sample may be carry-over from other donors' samples. The chain employs TRBV20-1 and TRBJ1-1, with 7 bases fitting TRBD1. The sequenced sample was whole blood, obtained in connection with sensitization to the hapten diphenylcyclopropenone (DPC). CDR3 sequence: CSATTGESYTEAFF. In nucleotides, the CDR3 is TGCAGTGCAACCACAGGGGAATCGTACACTGAAGCTTTCTTT.